This TCR beta chain was sequenced in a study of cytomegalovirus exposure and HLA in healthy donors. Whole-study findings and limits: Equally common other TCR beta chains were less clonally expanded than HLA-associated ones, a later analysis found. One later analysis reportedly identified an Asian-associated ancestry cluster that showed fewer N-insertions than the roughly 670-donor mean. Productive status was seen about 90% or about 30% of the time for most TCR beta V segments in an earlier analysis.

Vbeta (60) and Jbeta (13) primers were used in the PCR. Clones were read by immunoSEQ multiplex PCR, and TCRdb kept only the in-frame ones, dropping some. Among 140,000 to 150,000 clones listed, 72% were seen once. With respect to this clone: Its antigen remains unidentified.

The donors were healthy bone marrow donors. The sequenced material came from PBMCs. This receptor was obtained from a man aged 35 to 55 in good health and CMV-seronegative.

As DNA, the CDR3 is TGTGCCAGCGCCCGTGACAGGGATATTGGCTACACCTTC. Translation: CASARDRDIGYTF. V is TRBV6-5 and J is TRBJ1-2; TRBD1 matches at 7 bases. The trim removed 8 bases at V and 7 bases at J, leaving 10 bases unmatched. There are 13 residues in the CDR3. The germline CDR1 and CDR2 sequences are MNHEY and SVGAGI.